This entry features one T cell receptor beta chain sequence. Its specificity is unknown. These data come from a study of cytomegalovirus exposure and HLA in healthy donors. General study results and limits: A classifier reportedly called cytomegalovirus status with high sensitivity and specificity.

There are 15 residues in the CDR3. CDR1 is KGHSH and CDR2 is LQKENI in the germline V gene. J lost 4 bases, V lost 3 bases, and 7 bases had no gene match. Donors showed nominal health when sampled, although they likely had unrecorded immune exposures. The PCR employed 60 Vbeta primers together with 13 Jbeta primers. Assay used: immunoSEQ multiplex PCR; TCRdb lists only in-frame clones, some missing. The data hold 120,000 or so clones, with around 80% observed a single time. The V gene is TRBV18, the J gene TRBJ1-1, with 8 bases matching TRBD1. This clonotype was sampled from a woman between 50 and 59 years old in good health and CMV-seropositive. What was sequenced was PBMCs. DNA for the CDR3: TGTGCCAGCTCACCTTCAACAACAGGGGGCACTGAAGCTTTCTTT. Translated, it gives CASSPSTTGGTEAFF. Looking up the rest from reference TRBV18 and TRBJ1-1 gives the full variable domain: NAGVMQNPRHLVRRRGQEARLRCSPMKGHSHVYWYRQLPEEGLKFMVYLQKENIIDESGMPKERFSAEFPKEGPSILRIQQVVRGDSAAYFCASSPSTTGGTEAFFGQGTRLTVV.